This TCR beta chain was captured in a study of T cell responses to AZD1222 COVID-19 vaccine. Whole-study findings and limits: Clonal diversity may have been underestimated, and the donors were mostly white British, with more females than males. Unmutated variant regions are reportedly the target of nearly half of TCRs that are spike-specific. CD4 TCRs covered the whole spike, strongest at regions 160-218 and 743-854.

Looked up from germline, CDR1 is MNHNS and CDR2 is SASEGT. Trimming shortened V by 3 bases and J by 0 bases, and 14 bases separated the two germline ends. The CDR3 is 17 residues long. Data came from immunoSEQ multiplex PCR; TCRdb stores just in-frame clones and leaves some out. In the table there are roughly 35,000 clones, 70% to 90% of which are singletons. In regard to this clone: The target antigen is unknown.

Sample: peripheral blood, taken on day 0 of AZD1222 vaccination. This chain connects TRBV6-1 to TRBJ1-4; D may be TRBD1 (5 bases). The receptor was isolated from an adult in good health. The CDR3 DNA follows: TGTGCCAGCAGTGAGGCCGCCAGACAGACAACTAATGAAAAACTGTTTTTT. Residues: CASSEAARQTTNEKLFF.